This T cell receptor (beta chain) was captured by sequencing in a study of Graves' ophthalmopathy and Graves' hyperthyroidism. Study outcomes and limitations: Forecasting of ophthalmopathy progression by the model achieved 70.59% sensitivity and around 77% specificity.

In the case of this clonotype: No antigen is known for it.

TCR beta CDR3 amplification used RNA transcripts. HTBI primers served in a first-round RT-PCR, which a second-round multiplex PCR followed. TCRdb reprocessed the multiplex PCR reads with MiXCR, giving one entry per CDR3 protein. Counted here are 200,000 to 250,000 distinct CDR3 sequences, about 32% occurring once; the ten biggest clones make up 8.5% to 9.5%. Sequencing input: peripheral blood. The source of this sequence is a man aged 50-60 years with Graves' ophthalmopathy.

The CDR3 sequence is CASGQLHQPQHF. CDR3 coding DNA: TGTGCCAGCGGACAGTTACATCAGCCCCAGCATTTT. The rearrangement joins TRBV6-1 to TRBJ1-5; tentatively, D is TRBD1 (6 bases). Germline-derived CDR1 and CDR2 are MNHNS and SASEGT. V was shortened by 8 bases and J by 5 bases, with 10 bases between the two germline ends. This CDR3 has 12 residues.